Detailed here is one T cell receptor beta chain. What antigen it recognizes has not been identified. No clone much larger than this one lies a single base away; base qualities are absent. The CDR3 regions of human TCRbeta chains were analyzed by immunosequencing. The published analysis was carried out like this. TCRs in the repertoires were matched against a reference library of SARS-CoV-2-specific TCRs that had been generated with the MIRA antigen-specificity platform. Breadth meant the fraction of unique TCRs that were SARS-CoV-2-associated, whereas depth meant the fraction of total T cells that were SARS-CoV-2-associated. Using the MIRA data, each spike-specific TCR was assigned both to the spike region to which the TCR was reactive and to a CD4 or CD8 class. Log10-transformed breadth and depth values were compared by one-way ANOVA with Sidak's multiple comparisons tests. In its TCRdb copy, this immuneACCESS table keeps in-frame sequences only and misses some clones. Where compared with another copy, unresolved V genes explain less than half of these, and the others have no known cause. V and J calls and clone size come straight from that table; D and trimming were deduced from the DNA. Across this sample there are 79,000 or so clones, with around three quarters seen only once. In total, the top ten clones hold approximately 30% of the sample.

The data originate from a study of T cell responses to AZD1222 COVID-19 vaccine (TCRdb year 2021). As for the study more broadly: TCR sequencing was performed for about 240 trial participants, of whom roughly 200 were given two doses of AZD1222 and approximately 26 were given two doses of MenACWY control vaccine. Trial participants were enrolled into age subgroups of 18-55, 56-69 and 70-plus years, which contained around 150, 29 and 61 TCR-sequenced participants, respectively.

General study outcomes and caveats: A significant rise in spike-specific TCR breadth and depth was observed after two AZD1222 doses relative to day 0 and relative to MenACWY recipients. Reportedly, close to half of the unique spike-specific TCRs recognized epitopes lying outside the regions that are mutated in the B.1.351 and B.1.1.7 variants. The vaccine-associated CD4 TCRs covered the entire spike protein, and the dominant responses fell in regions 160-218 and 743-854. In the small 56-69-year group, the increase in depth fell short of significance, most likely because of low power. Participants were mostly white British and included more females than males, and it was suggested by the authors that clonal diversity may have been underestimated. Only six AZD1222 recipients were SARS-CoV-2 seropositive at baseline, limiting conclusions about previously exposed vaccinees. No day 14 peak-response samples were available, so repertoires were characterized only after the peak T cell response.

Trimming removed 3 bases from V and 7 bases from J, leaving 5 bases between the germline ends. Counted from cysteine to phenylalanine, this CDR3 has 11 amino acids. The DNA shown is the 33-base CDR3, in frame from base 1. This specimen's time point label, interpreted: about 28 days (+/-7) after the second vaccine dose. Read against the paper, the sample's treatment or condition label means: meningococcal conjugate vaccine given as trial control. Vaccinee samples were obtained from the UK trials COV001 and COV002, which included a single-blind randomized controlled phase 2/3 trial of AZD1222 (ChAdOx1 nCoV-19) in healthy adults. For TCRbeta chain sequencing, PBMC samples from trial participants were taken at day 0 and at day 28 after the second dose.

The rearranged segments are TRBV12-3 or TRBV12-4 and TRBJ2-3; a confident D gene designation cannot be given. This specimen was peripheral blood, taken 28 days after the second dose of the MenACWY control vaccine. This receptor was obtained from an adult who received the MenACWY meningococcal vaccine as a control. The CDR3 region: CASSFGYTQYF. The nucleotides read TGTGCCAGCAGTTTTGGGTATACGCAGTATTTT.